Detailed here is one T cell receptor (beta chain). Its antigen remains unknown. From germline, CDR1 is MNHGY and CDR2 SVAAGI. This CDR3 contains 10 residues. V was trimmed by 3 bases and J by 16 bases, leaving 10 bases between them. These data belong to a study of regulatory T cells in long-lasting Graves disease. Findings and limits, study-wide: TCR diversity was lower in persistent Graves' patients than in newly diagnosed ones.

Time point reported: persistent/refractory GD, antithyroid drugs over 5 years with positive TRAb. Extracted RNA from PBMCs served as the source of the TCR library. In building TCR beta libraries, iRepertoire HTBI primers were used together with Arm-PCR of CDR3 regions. TCRdb re-called the multiplex PCR reads through MiXCR, storing one row per CDR3 protein. The sample contains over 350,000 distinct CDR3 sequences, 20% of which appear only once. The TCR originated in a female donor with Graves disease. The chain couples TRBV6-9 to TRBJ1-5; the D is unclear. The sample in question was peripheral blood mononuclear cells (PBMCs), obtained when the disease was refractory, from a patient treated with antithyroid drugs. The chain's CDR3 is CASSYSGVHF. In DNA, the CDR3 is TGTGCCAGCAGTTACTCCGGGGTTCATTTT.